Below, 2 T cell receptor beta chains from the same sample are listed, as sequenced in a study of Ad26.COV2.S vaccination and SARS-CoV-2 variants. Sequencing was performed with immunoSEQ multiplex PCR; in TCRdb, only in-frame clones are kept and a portion is missing. The table lists 350,000 to 400,000 clones, roughly nine tenths of them singletons. Noted treatment: about 20 received Ad26.COV2.S at low or high dose, single or two shots; about 5 received placebo; per-sample allocation not given. Samples were taken on day 63 after the first vaccine or placebo injection. The sequencing here drew on peripheral blood, taken in a trial of Ad26.COV2.S vaccine versus placebo. The receptors shown here come from a person between 18 and 59 years old who received the Ad26.COV2.S COVID-19 vaccine or a placebo.

The chain is built from TRBV7-6 and TRBJ2-5; D unresolved. This CDR3 spans 13 amino acids. V was pared by 2 bases and J by 3 bases, with 7 bases between. CDR1 and CDR2 from the germline V gene are SGHVS and FNYEAQ. CDR3 nucleotide sequence: TGTGCCAGCAGCTTAACAGAGGAAGAGACCCAGTACTTC. It is translated as CASSLTEEETQYF.

The rearrangement uses TRBV11-2 and TRBJ2-1; D may be TRBD1 (6 bases). The CDR3 covers 15 residues. Germline V CDR1 and CDR2: SGHAT, FQNNGV. Between the trimmed V and J ends, which lost 4 bases and 4 bases, there was a span of 14 bases. CDR3 bases: TGTGCCAGCAGCTCCCTGACAGGAAAGTACAATGAGCAGTTCTTC. This encodes CASSSLTGKYNEQFF.